One sample yielded the 14 T cell receptor beta chains listed below, sequenced in a study of PD-1 blockade in classical Hodgkin lymphoma. Profiling relied on immunoSEQ multiplex PCR, and the TCRdb table lists in-frame clones only, not all of them. The profile shows 25,000 to 35,000 clones, 72% of them singletons. The time point here: cycle 4 day 1 (C4D1), after 5 to 7 weeks of nivolumab. With no exception, relapse followed autologous stem cell transplantation in all patients, and brentuximab vedotin exposure varied. The sequences come from peripheral blood mononuclear cells (PBMCs), collected before the fourth cycle of nivolumab. These receptors were obtained from a human donor with classical Hodgkin lymphoma.

The J gene is TRBJ1-6, the V gene TRBV12-5; tentative D call: TRBD1 (6 bases). This CDR3 is 17 amino acids long. Trimming removed 2 bases from V and 6 bases from J, with 17 bases in between. CDR1 is LGHNT and CDR2 is FRNRAP in the germline V gene. CDR3 sequence: CASGLNRQVTSNSPLHF. The CDR3 nucleotides are TGTGCTAGTGGTTTGAACCGACAGGTAACATCTAATTCACCCCTCCACTTT.

V and J are TRBV6-1 and TRBJ2-7, with a possible D match to TRBD1 (5 bases). Germline lookup yields CDR1 MNHNS and CDR2 SASEGT. The V gene lost 2 bases and the J gene lost 3 bases, with 14 bases spanning the gap. The CDR3 runs to 15 residues. Here the CDR3 DNA reads TGTGCCAGCAGTGAAATAGACAGCACTTACTACGAGCAGTACTTC. Residues: CASSEIDSTYYEQYF.

This clone was found once. This chain uses TRBV6-6 with TRBJ2-7; D call uncertain. The germline V gene has CDR1 MNHNY and CDR2 SVGAGI (reference sequence). V gave up 0 bases and J gave up 2 bases, with 8 bases separating them. This CDR3 comprises 14 residues. In DNA form, the CDR3 reads TGTGCCAGCAGTTACTCTGCAGGAGCCTACGAGCAGTACTTC. It is translated as CASSYSAGAYEQYF.

The CDR3, as DNA: TGTGCCAGCAGTGTCAACCGGGGGATGAACACTGAAGCTTTCTTT. Its protein product is CASSVNRGMNTEAFF. The chain has TRBV27 and TRBJ1-1; D is possibly TRBD1 (5 bases). The CDR3 has 15 residues. V was cut by 5 bases and J by 0 bases, with 13 bases left in between. Germline V gives CDR1 MNHEY, CDR2 SMNVEV (reference sequence).

This clone was seen a few times. CDR3 residues: CACNSDNYGYTF. CDR3 in DNA: TGTGCCTGTAACAGCGACAACTATGGCTACACCTTC. The rearrangement joins TRBV30 to TRBJ1-2, with unresolved D. Germline CDR1 reads GTSNPN; CDR2 reads SVGIG (reference sequence). V was trimmed by 6 bases and J by 2 bases, leaving 10 bases between them. This CDR3 comprises 12 residues.

CDR3 DNA sequence: TGCGCCAGCAGCCAAGACGGACCGTCGCCGGGACACCAACTTCCTAGCACAGATACGCAGTATTTT. This codes for CASSQDGPSPGHQLPSTDTQYF. The V call is TRBV4-1, the J call TRBJ2-3; a possible D gene is TRBD1 (6 bases). The V gene's germline CDR1 is MGHRA and CDR2 YSYEKL. V was shortened by 0 bases and J by 0 bases, with 28 bases between the two germline ends. The CDR3 spans 22 residues.

The chain combines TRBV5-1 with TRBJ1-1, with D tentatively TRBD1 (6 bases). This CDR3 is 13 amino acids long. Germline CDR1 reads SGHRS; CDR2 reads YFSETQ. Trimming stripped 4 bases from V and 4 bases from J, with 11 bases between. DNA of the CDR3: TGCGCCAGCAGCCCGGGGACATTCACTGAAGCTTTCTTT. This codes for CASSPGTFTEAFF.

The chain is built from TRBV7-2 and TRBJ2-5; D is possibly TRBD1 (6 bases). V lost 5 bases, J lost 2 bases, and 12 bases lay in between. The CDR3 is made up of 14 amino acids. Germline values: CDR1 SGHTA, CDR2 FQGNSA. Here the CDR3 reads CASSPRTAQETQYF. The CDR3 bases are TGTGCCAGCAGCCCACGGACAGCTCAAGAGACCCAGTACTTC.

The chain is built from TRBV5-5 and TRBJ2-1; tentatively, D is TRBD2 (5 bases). The CDR3 loop spans 15 amino acids. V lost 3 bases and J lost 6, with 16 bases in between. Germline V gene data show CDR1 as SGHKS and CDR2 as YYEKEE (reference sequence). CDR3 coding DNA: TGTGCCAGCAGCTCCTGGACTTCATCTTTCAATGAGCAGTTCTTC. It yields the protein CASSSWTSSFNEQFF.

By frequency in the sample, this clone is medium-sized. The chain joins TRBV9 to TRBJ1-1; D gene unclear. Trimming left V 1 base short and J 1 base short, with 11 bases between. CDR1 and CDR2 from the germline V gene are SGDLS and YYNGEE. There are 15 residues in the CDR3. CDR3 sequence: CASSVSSLGNTEAFF. CDR3 bases: TGTGCCAGCAGCGTAAGTTCTTTGGGGAACACTGAAGCTTTCTTT.

A few counts support this clone. The rearrangement uses TRBV7-3 and TRBJ1-2; D gene unclear. Germline values: CDR1 SGHTA, CDR2 FQGTGA. V was trimmed by 5 bases and J by 1 base, leaving 14 bases between them. The CDR3 is 15 amino acids. The CDR3 DNA is TGTGCCAGCAGCCCCTCAGTCGGCCTTAACTATGGCTACACCTTC. As protein: CASSPSVGLNYGYTF.

The DNA for the CDR3 is TGTGCCAGTAGCGAAGTAGAATGGAGCAGCTCTGGGGCCAACGTCCTGACTTTC. It translates to CASSEVEWSSSGANVLTF. The chain is built from TRBV19 and TRBJ2-6; no clear D gene. The ends were cut back, 6 bases at V and 0 bases at J, with 18 bases in the middle. The germline V gene encodes CDR1 LNHDA and CDR2 SQIVND (reference sequence). The CDR3 runs to 18 residues.

The rearrangement links TRBV28 to TRBJ2-3, with 11 bases aligning to TRBD2. The CDR3 runs to 17 residues. V dropped 4 bases and J dropped 0; count of bases not matched to a gene: 6. The V gene's germline CDR1 is MDHEN and CDR2 SYDVKM. In DNA form, the CDR3 reads TGTGCCAGCAGTTCCGGGACTAGCGGCCCTAGCACAGATACGCAGTATTTT. Translated: CASSSGTSGPSTDTQYF.

V usage is TRBV18 and J usage is TRBJ2-1; no definite D call. Trimming removed 3 bases at V and 10 bases at J, with 10 bases between. The germline V gene has CDR1 KGHSH and CDR2 LQKENI. CDR3 length: 12 amino acids. The CDR3 is CASSPGIWEQFF. The DNA of the CDR3 is TGTGCCAGCTCACCGGGTATTTGGGAGCAGTTCTTC.